This T cell receptor beta chain is from a study of shared clonotypes between healthy human individuals. Notes on the study in general: Sequencing of the sorted subsets was shown by rarefaction to be incomplete despite large depth.

V gave up 4 bases and J gave up 3 bases; unmatched junction bases: 12. Germline CDR1 reads SGHDT; CDR2 reads YYEEEE. CDR3 size: 17 residues. Details on this clone: Its antigen is as yet unknown.

Using immunoSEQ multiplex PCR, the repertoire was profiled, and TCRdb retains in-frame clones only, with some absent. The repertoire holds over a million clones, with roughly 98.5% as singletons. Material for sequencing was naive CD4+ T cells sorted from blood. Specified subset: CD45RA+ positively selected. The sequence was collected from a man aged 25 to 40 in good health. The chain is built from TRBV5-6 and TRBJ2-3; 9 nucleotides match TRBD1. CDR3 loop: CASSIRPGTGRTDTQYF. For the CDR3, the DNA is TGTGCCAGCAGCATCCGCCCCGGGACAGGGAGGACAGATACGCAGTATTTT.